This T cell receptor (beta chain) was sequenced in a study of blood T cell repertoires in COVID-19. As for the study in general: Acute-phase and convalescent COVID-19 samples originated in the United States, Italy and Spain. Sources were T cells, B-cell-depleted T cells, or PBMCs; the material itself was cDNA or gDNA.

The method was immunoSEQ multiplex PCR; TCRdb's version includes in-frame clones alone and lacks a portion of them. The sample records roughly 200,000 clones, 85% being singletons. J was trimmed by 5 bases and V by 5 bases; bases with no gene match: 5. The CDR3 spans 13 residues. Germline V gives CDR1 SGHVS, CDR2 FQNEAQ. This clone was counted a single time. The source material was peripheral blood. The V and J genes are TRBV7-8 and TRBJ1-2, with 7 nucleotides matching TRBD1. The sequence was obtained from a person aged 70 to 85 with COVID-19, enrolled during active disease. CDR3 protein: CASSPTTGYGYTF. The CDR3 bases are TGTGCCAGCAGCCCGACGACAGGGTATGGCTACACCTTC.